The 31 T cell receptor beta chains in this list originate from one sample, sequenced in a study of blood T cell repertoires in COVID-19. Only in-frame clones appear in the TCRdb table, and some are missing; sequencing was by immunoSEQ multiplex PCR. The repertoire includes 75,000 to 100,000 clones, approximately 84% of them detected once, and approximately 11% sits in the top ten. Material for sequencing was peripheral blood. The receptor set was obtained from a woman of 80 years or more with acute or convalescent COVID-19.

The chain employs TRBV3-1 (or the pseudogene TRBV3-2) and TRBJ1-2; D gene uncertain. The germline V gene encodes CDR1 LGHDT and CDR2 YNNKEL (reference sequence). The length of the CDR3 is 11 residues. V was pared by 1 base and J by 6 bases, with 3 bases between. CDR3 residues: CASSQADGYTF. Written as DNA, the CDR3 is TGTGCCAGCAGCCAAGCTGATGGCTACACCTTC.

The gene calls are TRBV5-1 and TRBJ1-2, with D maybe TRBD1 (5 bases). There are 15 residues in the CDR3. V shed 1 base and J shed 4 bases, with 14 bases lying between them. The germline CDR1 and CDR2 sequences are SGHRS and YFSETQ. CDR3 loop: CASSLSSGPTYGYTF. The CDR3 DNA sequence: TGCGCCAGCAGCTTGTCGTCAGGGCCCACCTATGGCTACACCTTC.

This chain links TRBV7-2 with TRBJ1-2, with 8 bases aligning to TRBD1. This CDR3 region has 13 residues. Unmatched junction bases numbered 7, after V lost 5 bases and J lost 8 bases. Per germline, CDR1 SGHTA and CDR2 FQGNSA. The CDR3 protein is CASSADRAKGYTF. The DNA for the CDR3 is TGTGCCAGCAGCGCGGACAGGGCCAAGGGCTACACCTTC.

The genes are TRBV28 and TRBJ1-5, with 10 bases identical to TRBD1. Unmatched junction bases numbered 7, after V lost 7 bases and J lost 7 bases. The germline gives CDR1 MDHEN, CDR2 SYDVKM. The CDR3 length is 14 residues. This chain's CDR3 is CASMTGGSGQPQHF. CDR3 in DNA: TGTGCCAGCATGACAGGGGGCAGCGGACAGCCCCAGCATTTT.

The rearrangement uses TRBV3-1 (or the pseudogene TRBV3-2) and TRBJ2-5; 10 bases align to TRBD1. Germline V lookup: CDR1 LGHDT, CDR2 YNNKEL (reference sequence). With 0 bases clipped from V and 4 bases from J, the junction kept 11 bases outside the gene matches. The CDR3 runs to 18 residues. CDR3 in amino acids: CASSQDGARDRGLETQYF. CDR3 DNA sequence: TGTGCCAGCAGCCAAGACGGGGCTCGAGACAGGGGGCTAGAGACCCAGTACTTC.

In DNA form, the CDR3 reads TGTGCCACCAGCCCCCGGGACAGGGTAAATCCCGGGGAGCTGTTTTTT. It yields the protein CATSPRDRVNPGELFF. The chain employs TRBV15 and TRBJ2-2; 9 positions match TRBD1. CDR1 LNHNV and CDR2 YYDKDF come from the germline V gene (reference sequence). The J segment lost 6 bases and the V segment lost 5 bases, leaving 10 bases of the junction unmatched. The CDR3 totals 16 residues.

In its sample, this clone was seen a few times. The chain carries TRBV7-2 and TRBJ1-1; 8 bases map to TRBD1. J lost 1 base, V lost 5 bases, and 6 bases had no gene match. The CDR3 contains 15 residues. The V gene's germline CDR1 is SGHTA and CDR2 FQGNSA. CDR3 in DNA: TGTGCCAGCAGCAGCAACAGGGGGAGGAACACTGAAGCTTTCTTT. It codes for CASSSNRGRNTEAFF.

Comments on this clone: The germline gene is not matched at one end of the junction; a read error may be the cause. V gene TRBV12-3 or TRBV12-4 combines with J gene TRBJ2-7; 10 bases align to TRBD2. This CDR3 has 12 residues. In nucleotides, the CDR3 is TGTGCCAGCAGTGGATTACTAGCGGGGCCCAAATTC. This sequence encodes CASSGLLAGPKF.

This chain links TRBV13 with TRBJ1-3; TRBD1 might be the D (6 bases). CDR3 length: 15 amino acids. Germline CDR1 is PRHDT and CDR2 is FYEKMQ (reference sequence). V lost 5 bases, J lost 3 bases, and 14 bases lay in between. The CDR3 coding sequence is TGTGCCAGCAGCCCTCAGCGAGGGGGTGGAAACACCATATATTTT. This sequence encodes CASSPQRGGGNTIYF.

The CDR3 region is CASSLRPHEQYF. CDR3 nucleotides: TGTGCCAGCAGTTTGCGCCCGCACGAGCAGTACTTC. This chain links TRBV12-3 or TRBV12-4 with TRBJ2-7; D is uncertain. This CDR3 is 12 amino acids long. The V gene lost 3 bases and the J gene lost 5 bases, with 8 bases spanning the gap.

The rearrangement joins TRBV18 to TRBJ2-3, with 8 positions matching TRBD1. Germline CDR1 KGHSH, CDR2 LQKENI. Trimming removed 6 bases from V and 1 base from J; junction bases left unmatched: 6. This CDR3 comprises 15 residues. The CDR3 reads CASSPGQGGTDTQYF. For the CDR3, the DNA is TGTGCCAGCTCCCCTGGACAGGGTGGCACAGATACGCAGTATTTT.

J is TRBJ2-1 and V is TRBV5-1; 8 bases agree with TRBD1. The CDR3 extends over 16 amino acids. CDR1 is SGHRS, CDR2 YFSETQ, per germline. The trim removed 1 base at V and 4 bases at J, leaving 7 bases unmatched. CDR3 coding DNA: TGCGCCAGCAGCTTGTGGTCCGGGACAGGATACAATGAGCAGTTCTTC. It specifies CASSLWSGTGYNEQFF.

The V gene is TRBV19, the J gene TRBJ1-5; 7 bases fit TRBD1. The CDR3 runs 15 residues. V was clipped by 4 bases and J by 3 bases; unmatched bases: 6. CDR1 LNHDA and CDR2 SQIVND come from the germline V gene (reference sequence). The CDR3 loop is CASSTGQLNNQPQHF. DNA of the CDR3: TGTGCCAGTAGTACGGGACAGCTTAACAATCAGCCCCAGCATTTT.

The V and J genes are TRBV2 and TRBJ2-7; the match to TRBD1 covers 7 bases. The ends lost 5 bases at V and 0 bases at J; junction bases unmatched: 7. Germline-derived CDR1 and CDR2 are SNHLY and FYNNEI. The CDR3 is 15 residues long. This CDR3 is CASSLTGDDSYEQYF. For the CDR3, the DNA is TGTGCCAGCAGTCTCACAGGGGATGACTCCTACGAGCAGTACTTC.

The chain carries TRBV19 and TRBJ2-2; possibly TRBD2 for D (7 bases). CDR1 is LNHDA and CDR2 is SQIVND in the germline V gene (reference sequence). Trimming removed 9 bases from V and 4 bases from J, with 24 bases in between. The CDR3 spans 17 residues. CDR3 loop: CASSPPRGASGTGELFF. As DNA, the CDR3 is TGTGCCAGCTCACCGCCTCGGGGGGCCTCGGGCACCGGGGAGCTGTTTTTT.

The V and J genes are TRBV5-5 and TRBJ1-6, with D unclear. This CDR3 has 14 amino acids. Trimming cost V 4 bases and J 9 bases, with 14 bases left between them. CDR1 SGHKS and CDR2 YYEKEE come from the germline V gene (reference sequence). The CDR3 is CASSLALAVSPLHF. The CDR3, as DNA: TGTGCCAGCAGCCTTGCTTTGGCCGTTTCACCCCTCCACTTT.

The rearrangement links TRBV28 to TRBJ2-1; 9 positions agree with TRBD2. Per the germline V gene, CDR1 is MDHEN and CDR2 is SYDVKM. This CDR3 comprises 15 residues. Trimming at V came to 5 bases and at J to 3 bases, leaving 5 bases not matched to a gene. The CDR3: CASSKRGENYNEQFF. The CDR3 nucleotides read TGTGCCAGCAGTAAGCGGGGGGAAAACTACAATGAGCAGTTCTTC.

This chain connects TRBV18 to TRBJ1-4; D may be TRBD1 (5 bases). Trimming took 0 bases from V and 8 from J, leaving 13 bases between them. Germline V gene lookup returns CDR1 KGHSH and CDR2 LQKENI. The CDR3 loop spans 15 amino acids. In DNA form, the CDR3 reads TGTGCCAGCTCACCACCGGGCCTCCCAGGGGAAAAACTGTTTTTT. Its protein product is CASSPPGLPGEKLFF.

J is TRBJ1-2 and V is TRBV12-3 or TRBV12-4, with D perhaps matching TRBD1 (5 bases). Trimming left V 7 bases short and J 6 bases short, with 12 bases between. The CDR3 is 12 residues long. The CDR3 DNA is TGTGCCAGCACCGCAGGGTTGAATGGCTACACCTTC. Encoded protein: CASTAGLNGYTF.

This clone was counted once. The chain recombines TRBV30 with TRBJ2-7; the D gene is possibly TRBD2 (5 bases). Trimming removed 0 bases at V and 6 bases at J, with 12 bases between. This CDR3 region has 13 residues. Per the germline V gene, CDR1 is GTSNPN and CDR2 is SVGIG (reference sequence). Written as DNA, the CDR3 is TGTGCCTGGAGTGTAACCGCTCGGGGCGAGCAGTACTTC. Residues: CAWSVTARGEQYF.

There are a few counts of this clone. V is TRBV5-1 and J is TRBJ2-1; D possibly corresponds to TRBD2 (6 bases). This CDR3 region has 16 residues. In germline, CDR1 is SGHRS, CDR2 YFSETQ. Between the trimmed V and J ends, which lost 0 bases and 7 bases, there was a span of 17 bases. CDR3 loop: CASSLEGDWRYNEQFF. Written as DNA, the CDR3 is TGCGCCAGCAGCTTGGAAGGGGACTGGCGGTATAATGAGCAGTTCTTC.

The genes are TRBV6-5 and TRBJ1-2; 7 positions match TRBD1. With 1 base clipped from V and 1 base from J, the junction kept 6 bases outside the gene matches. Germline V gene sequence: CDR1 MNHEY, CDR2 SVGAGI. The CDR3 covers 16 residues. In nucleotides, the CDR3 is TGTGCCAGCAGTTACTTGACAGGGCGGGATAACTATGGCTACACCTTC. This sequence encodes CASSYLTGRDNYGYTF.

V and J are TRBV28 and TRBJ1-4; 10 positions agree with TRBD1. The CDR3 contains 16 residues. The V gene's germline CDR1 is MDHEN and CDR2 SYDVKM. V was clipped by 4 bases and J by 3 bases; unmatched bases: 5. This CDR3 reads CASSSLGTGANEKLFF. CDR3 DNA: TGTGCCAGCAGTTCACTTGGGACAGGGGCTAATGAAAAACTGTTTTTT.

The chain couples TRBV6-2 or TRBV6-3 to TRBJ1-1; D remains unclear. The V end lost 0 bases, the J end lost 11 bases, and 10 bases lay between the germline ends. The CDR3 has 12 residues. Germline values: CDR1 MNHEY, CDR2 SVGEGT. CDR3 amino acids: CASSYSRVGAFF. The CDR3, as DNA: TGTGCCAGCAGTTACTCCCGGGTGGGTGCTTTCTTT.

This clone was observed once. V gene TRBV18 combines with J gene TRBJ2-5; D unclear. The CDR3 length is 13 residues. V was shortened by 2 bases and J by 7 bases, with 11 bases between the two germline ends. Germline assignment: CDR1 KGHSH and CDR2 LQKENI. CDR3 amino acids: CASSPGGRRTQYF. CDR3 nucleotide sequence: TGTGCCAGCTCACCAGGCGGAAGACGGACCCAGTACTTC.

The CDR3 coding sequence is TGCGCCAGCAGCCAAGATTGGGGGGGGCGTACAGATACGCAGTATTTT. This codes for CASSQDWGGRTDTQYF. This rearrangement joins TRBV4-1 to TRBJ2-3; D might be TRBD2 (7 bases). V lost 0 bases to trimming and J lost 3 bases, with 13 bases between them. Germline lookup yields CDR1 MGHRA and CDR2 YSYEKL. The CDR3 has 16 amino acids.

V usage is TRBV6-5 and J usage is TRBJ2-7; no reliable D call. Germline assignment: CDR1 MNHEY and CDR2 SVGAGI. The CDR3 runs to 16 residues. V was clipped by 0 bases and J by 3 bases, with 15 bases between them. DNA of the CDR3: TGTGCCAGCAGTTACTCGGGCTCGGTTCTTTACTACGAGCAGTACTTC. As protein: CASSYSGSVLYYEQYF.

This clone was seen only a few times. The chain has TRBV6-2 or TRBV6-3 and TRBJ1-2; TRBD1 might be the D (6 bases). Trimming cost V 6 bases and J 4 bases, with 9 bases left between them. This CDR3 spans 12 amino acids. Germline V gene lookup returns CDR1 MNHEY and CDR2 SVGEGT. The CDR3 loop reads CASSRQVYGYTF. The CDR3 DNA reads as TGTGCCAGCAGCCGACAGGTCTATGGCTACACCTTC.

Here the CDR3 DNA reads TGTGCCAGCAGTCAGCAATCGGCAGGCCTGGGCTACACCTTC. This translates into CASSQQSAGLGYTF. This rearrangement joins TRBV6-5 to TRBJ1-2; unclear D gene. The germline CDR1 and CDR2 sequences are MNHEY and SVGAGI. V was cut by 5 bases and J by 8 bases, with 18 bases left in between. CDR3 length equals 14 residues.

This clone has just a few counts. The chain links TRBV7-9 to TRBJ1-1; TRBD1 is a possible D gene (6 bases). The CDR3 length is 13 residues. Looked up from germline, CDR1 is SEHNR and CDR2 is FQNEAQ (reference sequence). V was cut by 5 bases and J by 7 bases, with 14 bases left in between. In DNA, the CDR3 is TGTGCCAGCAGCACTCGACAGGTCTTTGAAGCTTTCTTT. Amino acid sequence: CASSTRQVFEAFF.

This clone was observed a single time. V gene TRBV28 combines with J gene TRBJ1-5; no firm D call. The V end lost 4 bases, the J end lost 0 bases, and 7 bases lay between the germline ends. The CDR3 runs to 14 residues. Germline CDR1 reads MDHEN; CDR2 reads SYDVKM. The DNA for the CDR3 is TGTGCCAGCAGTTCCGGGTCTAGCAATCAGCCCCAGCATTTT. Its protein product is CASSSGSSNQPQHF.